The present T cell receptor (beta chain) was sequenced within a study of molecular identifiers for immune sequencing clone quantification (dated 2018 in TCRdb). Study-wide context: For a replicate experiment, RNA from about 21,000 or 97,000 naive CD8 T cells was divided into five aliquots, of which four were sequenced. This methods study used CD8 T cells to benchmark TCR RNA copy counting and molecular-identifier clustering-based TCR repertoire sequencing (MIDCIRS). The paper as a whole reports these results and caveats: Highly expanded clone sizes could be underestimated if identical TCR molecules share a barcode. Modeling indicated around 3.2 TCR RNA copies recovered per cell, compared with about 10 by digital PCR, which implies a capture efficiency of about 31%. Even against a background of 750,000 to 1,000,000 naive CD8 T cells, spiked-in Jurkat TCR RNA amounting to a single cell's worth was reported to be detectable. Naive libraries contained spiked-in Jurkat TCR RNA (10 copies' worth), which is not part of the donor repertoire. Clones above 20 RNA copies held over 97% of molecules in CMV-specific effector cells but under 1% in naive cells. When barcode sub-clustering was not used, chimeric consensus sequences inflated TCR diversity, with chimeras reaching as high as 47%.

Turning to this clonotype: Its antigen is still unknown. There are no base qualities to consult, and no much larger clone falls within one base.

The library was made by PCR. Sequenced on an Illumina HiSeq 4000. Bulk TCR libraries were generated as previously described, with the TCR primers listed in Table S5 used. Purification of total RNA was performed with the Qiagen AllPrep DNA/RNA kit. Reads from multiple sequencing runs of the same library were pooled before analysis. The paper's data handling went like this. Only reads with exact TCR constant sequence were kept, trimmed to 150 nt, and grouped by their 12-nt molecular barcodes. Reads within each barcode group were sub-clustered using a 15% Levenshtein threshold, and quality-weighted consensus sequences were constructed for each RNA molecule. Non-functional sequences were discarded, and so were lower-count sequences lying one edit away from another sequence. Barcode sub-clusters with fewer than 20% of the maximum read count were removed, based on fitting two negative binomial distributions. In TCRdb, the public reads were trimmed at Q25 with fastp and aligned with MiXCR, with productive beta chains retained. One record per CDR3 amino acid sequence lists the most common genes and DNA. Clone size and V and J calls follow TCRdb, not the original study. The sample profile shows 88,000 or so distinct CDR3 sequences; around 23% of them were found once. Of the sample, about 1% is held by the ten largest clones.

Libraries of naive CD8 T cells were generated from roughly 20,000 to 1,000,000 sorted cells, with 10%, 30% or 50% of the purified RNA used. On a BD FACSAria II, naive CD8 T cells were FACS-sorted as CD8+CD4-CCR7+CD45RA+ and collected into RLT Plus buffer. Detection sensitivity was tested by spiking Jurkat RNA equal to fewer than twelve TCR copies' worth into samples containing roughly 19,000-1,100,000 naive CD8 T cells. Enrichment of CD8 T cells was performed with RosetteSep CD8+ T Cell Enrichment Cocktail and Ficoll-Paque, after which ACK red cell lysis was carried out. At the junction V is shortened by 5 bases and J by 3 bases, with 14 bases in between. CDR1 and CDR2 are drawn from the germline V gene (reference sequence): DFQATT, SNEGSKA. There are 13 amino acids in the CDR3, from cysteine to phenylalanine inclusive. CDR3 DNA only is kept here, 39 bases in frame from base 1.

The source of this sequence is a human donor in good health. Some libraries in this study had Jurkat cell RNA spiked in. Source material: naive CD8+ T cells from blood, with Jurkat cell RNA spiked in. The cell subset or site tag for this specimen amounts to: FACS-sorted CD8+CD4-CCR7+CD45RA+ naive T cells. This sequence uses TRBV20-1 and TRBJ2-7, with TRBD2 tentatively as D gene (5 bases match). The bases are TGCAGTGCTTTCGTACGAGGAGGCTACGAGCAGTACTTC. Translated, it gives CSAFVRGGYEQYF.